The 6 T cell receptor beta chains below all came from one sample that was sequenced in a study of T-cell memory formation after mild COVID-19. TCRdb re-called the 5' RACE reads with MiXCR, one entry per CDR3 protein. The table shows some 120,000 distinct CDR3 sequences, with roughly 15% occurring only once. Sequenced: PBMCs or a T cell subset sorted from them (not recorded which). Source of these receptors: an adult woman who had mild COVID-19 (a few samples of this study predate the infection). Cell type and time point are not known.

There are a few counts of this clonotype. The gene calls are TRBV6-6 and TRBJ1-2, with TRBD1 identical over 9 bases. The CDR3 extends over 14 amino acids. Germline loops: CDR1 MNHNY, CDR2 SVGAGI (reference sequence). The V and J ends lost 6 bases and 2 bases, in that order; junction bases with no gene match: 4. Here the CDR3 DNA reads TGTGCCAGCAGCACAGACAGGGGGAACTATGGCTACACCTTC. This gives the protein CASSTDRGNYGYTF.

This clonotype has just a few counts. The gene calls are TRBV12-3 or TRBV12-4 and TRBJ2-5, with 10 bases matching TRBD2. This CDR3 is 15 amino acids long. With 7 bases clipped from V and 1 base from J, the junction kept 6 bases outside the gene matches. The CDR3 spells CASMRLAGTQETQYF. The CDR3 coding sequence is TGTGCCAGCATGAGACTAGCGGGTACCCAAGAGACCCAGTACTTC.

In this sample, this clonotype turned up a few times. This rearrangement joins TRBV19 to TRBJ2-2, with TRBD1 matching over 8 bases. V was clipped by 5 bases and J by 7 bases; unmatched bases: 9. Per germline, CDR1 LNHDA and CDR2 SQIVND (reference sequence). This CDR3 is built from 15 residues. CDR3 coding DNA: TGTGCCAGTAGTCGCCAGCCCGGGACAGGCGGGGAGCTGTTTTTT. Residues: CASSRQPGTGGELFF. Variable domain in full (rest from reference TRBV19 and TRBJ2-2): DGGITQSPKYLFRKEGQNVTLSCEQNLNHDAMYWYRQDPGQGLRLIYYSQIVNDFQKGDIAEGYSVSREKKESFPLTVTSAQKNPTAFYLCASSRQPGTGGELFFGEGSRLTVL.

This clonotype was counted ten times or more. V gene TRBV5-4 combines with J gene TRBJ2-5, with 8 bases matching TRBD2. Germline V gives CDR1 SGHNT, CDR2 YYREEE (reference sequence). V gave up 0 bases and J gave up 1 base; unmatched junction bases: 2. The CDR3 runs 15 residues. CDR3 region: CASSLAGGLQETQYF. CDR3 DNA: TGTGCCAGCAGCTTGGCGGGGGGGCTCCAAGAGACCCAGTACTTC.

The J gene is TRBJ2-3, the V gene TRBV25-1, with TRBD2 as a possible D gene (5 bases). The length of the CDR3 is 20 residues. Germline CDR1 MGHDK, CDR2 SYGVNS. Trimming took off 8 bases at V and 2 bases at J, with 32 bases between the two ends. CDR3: CASAPGKSGFPFANTDTQYF. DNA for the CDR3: TGTGCCAGCGCCCCGGGCAAATCGGGGTTCCCCTTCGCGAACACAGATACGCAGTATTTT.

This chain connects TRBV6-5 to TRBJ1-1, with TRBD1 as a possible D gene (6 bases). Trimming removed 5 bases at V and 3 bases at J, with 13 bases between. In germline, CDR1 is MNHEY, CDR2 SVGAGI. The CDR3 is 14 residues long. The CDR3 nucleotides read TGTGCCAGCAGTACCCGGGACACTTACACTGAAGCTTTCTTT. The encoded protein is CASSTRDTYTEAFF.